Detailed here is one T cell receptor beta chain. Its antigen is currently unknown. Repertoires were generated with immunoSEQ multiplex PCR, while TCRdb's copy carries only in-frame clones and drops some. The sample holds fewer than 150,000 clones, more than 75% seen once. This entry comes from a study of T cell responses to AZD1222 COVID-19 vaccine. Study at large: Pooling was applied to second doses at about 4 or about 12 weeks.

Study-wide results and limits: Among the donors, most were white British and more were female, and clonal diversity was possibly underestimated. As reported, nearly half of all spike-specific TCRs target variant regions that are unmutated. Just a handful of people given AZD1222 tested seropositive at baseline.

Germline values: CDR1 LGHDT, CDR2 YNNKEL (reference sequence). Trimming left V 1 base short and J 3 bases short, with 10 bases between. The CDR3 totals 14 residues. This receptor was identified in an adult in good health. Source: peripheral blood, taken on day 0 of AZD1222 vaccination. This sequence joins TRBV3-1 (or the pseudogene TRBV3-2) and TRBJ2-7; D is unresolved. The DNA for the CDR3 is TGTGCCAGCAGCCAAGGGGTAGCAGGCTACGAGCAGTACTTC. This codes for CASSQGVAGYEQYF.